This record covers a single T cell receptor beta chain. This clonotype was counted between two and nine times. The antigen it recognizes is unknown. No quality values exist for individual bases; no much larger clone is one base distant. This record comes from a study of T cells after yellow fever vaccination (dated by TCRdb to between 2018 and 2021). The study in broad terms: The SMART-Seq v4 Ultra Low Input RNA kit was used to prepare libraries from fractions with low cell numbers. Blood was collected at multiple timepoints before and after primary and secondary immunization, and bulk PBMC replicates and cell subsets were isolated. The cohort comprised two healthy male donors, one aged 18 to 29 and one aged 30 to 40 years. To follow T-cell clones before and after primary and booster YFV17D yellow fever vaccination, bulk TCR alpha and beta repertoires were sequenced over time. Points the paper makes about the study in general: A small fraction of clonotypes showed up in both the CD4 and CD8 compartments, probably as a result of convergent recombination. Most clones expanded after primary vaccination were re-detected after the booster (around 96% of CD4 and around 88% of CD8), suggesting broad memory maintenance. Compared with the primary T-cell response, the secondary T-cell response was weaker but faster, peaking on day 5 rather than day 15. FACS-sorted repertoires could contain abundant contaminating clonotypes from the bulk population, so computational filtering was required. Only a couple of donors were included in the study, so the extent to which the findings can be generalized is limited.

This specimen's treatment or condition label, per the study, means: live attenuated yellow fever vaccine strain. At every blood-draw timepoint, two biological replicates of bulk PBMCs were collected. A standard Ficoll-Paque protocol was used to isolate PBMCs from peripheral blood. RNA was extracted with TriZol from bulk PBMCs, CD4 and CD8 fractions, and dextramer-positive and dextramer-negative fractions. TCR cDNA was synthesized by 5'RACE template switching, through which a universal primer site and unique molecular identifiers were introduced. Priming of cDNA synthesis was performed from both the TCR alpha and TCR beta constant segments. Libraries were amplified in two PCR steps, with sample barcodes and sequencing adapters added in the second step. Sequencing of libraries was done on Illumina HiSeq 2500 (2x100 bp) or NovaSeq (2x150 bp). Per the source publication's procedure: Demultiplexing of reads and collapsing into UMI consensus sequences were performed with MIGEC, and V(D)J alignment was carried out with MiXCR. Using edgeR on replicate PBMC samples, clonotypes were called vaccine-responding if FDR was below 0.01 and the log2 fold change was above 5 up to day 15. Each bulk clonotype received a CD4 or CD8 identity based on whether the sequenced CD4 or CD8 repertoire contained that clonotype at higher abundance. TCRdb itself trimmed the public reads at Q25 with fastp, ran MiXCR and retained productive beta chains. Here each entry gathers all rows of one CDR3 protein and keeps the most common genes and DNA. The V and J calls follow TCRdb's processing rather than the paper's. This sample holds roughly 500,000 distinct CDR3 sequences; roughly a fifth were observed only once. The top ten clonotypes cover 14% of the sample.

The CDR3 spans 12 residues, from the cysteine through the phenylalanine. The entry retains the CDR3 DNA only, 36 bases that are in frame from base 1. V lost 7 bases and J lost 2 bases; the stretch between them is 7 bases long. The sequence came from a man younger than 45 who received the YFV17D yellow fever vaccine. The chain uses TRBV12-3 or TRBV12-4 and TRBJ2-3; the D gene cannot be named for sure. This specimen was PBMCs, taken 15 days after the yellow fever booster vaccination. The DNA is TGTGCCAGCAACCCTCTCACAGATACGCAGTATTTT. This encodes CASNPLTDTQYF.